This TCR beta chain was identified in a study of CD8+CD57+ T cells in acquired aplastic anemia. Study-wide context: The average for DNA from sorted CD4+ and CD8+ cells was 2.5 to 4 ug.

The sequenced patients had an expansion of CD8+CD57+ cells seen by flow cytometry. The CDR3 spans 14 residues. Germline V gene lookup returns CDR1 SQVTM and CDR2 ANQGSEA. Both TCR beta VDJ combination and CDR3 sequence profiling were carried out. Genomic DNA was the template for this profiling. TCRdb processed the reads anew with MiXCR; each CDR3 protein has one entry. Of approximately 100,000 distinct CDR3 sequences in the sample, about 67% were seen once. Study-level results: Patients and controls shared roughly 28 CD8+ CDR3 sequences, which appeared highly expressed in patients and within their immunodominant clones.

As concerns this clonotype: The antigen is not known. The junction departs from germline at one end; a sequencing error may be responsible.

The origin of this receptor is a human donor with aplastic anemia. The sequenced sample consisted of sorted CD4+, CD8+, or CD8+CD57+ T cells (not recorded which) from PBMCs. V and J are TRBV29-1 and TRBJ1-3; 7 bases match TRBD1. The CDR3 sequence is CSVQGSGGGNTIYF. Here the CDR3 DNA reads TGCAGCGTTCAGGGGTCAGGGGGTGGAAATACCATATATTTT. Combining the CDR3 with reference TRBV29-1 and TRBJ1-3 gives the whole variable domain SAVISQKPSRDICQRGTSLTIQCQVDSQVTMMFWYRQQPGQSLTLIATANQGSEATYESGFVIDKFPISRPNLTFSTLTVSNMSPEDSSIYLCSVQGSGGGNTIYFGEGSWLTVV.